Included here is one T cell receptor beta chain sequence, with context. Antigen unknown. TCRdb reprocessed the reads with MiXCR, giving one entry per CDR3 protein. The sample lists around 450,000 distinct CDR3 sequences; roughly a third were seen once. These data come from a study of T cell repertoires in cytomegalovirus infection. Study-wide context: Public TCR beta signatures were indicative of both CMV infection and a matching HLA type. Study-wide results and limits: People with CMV and the relevant HLA were identified by cumulative public TCR beta family frequency.

Trimming removed 1 base from V and 0 bases from J, with 19 bases in between. CDR1 and CDR2 (germline): KGHDR, SFDVKD. This CDR3 is 19 amino acids long. Sequencing used PBMCs. The source is a human donor in good health (CMV status not recorded). Some clones in this sample may be carry-over from other donors' samples. The rearrangement links TRBV24-1 to TRBJ2-3, with D perhaps TRBD1 or TRBD2 (6 bases each). The DNA of the CDR3 is TGTGCCACCAGTGATTTACGGGGGCCGGACCGATCTAGCACAGATACGCAGTATTTT. Its translation is CATSDLRGPDRSSTDTQYF.